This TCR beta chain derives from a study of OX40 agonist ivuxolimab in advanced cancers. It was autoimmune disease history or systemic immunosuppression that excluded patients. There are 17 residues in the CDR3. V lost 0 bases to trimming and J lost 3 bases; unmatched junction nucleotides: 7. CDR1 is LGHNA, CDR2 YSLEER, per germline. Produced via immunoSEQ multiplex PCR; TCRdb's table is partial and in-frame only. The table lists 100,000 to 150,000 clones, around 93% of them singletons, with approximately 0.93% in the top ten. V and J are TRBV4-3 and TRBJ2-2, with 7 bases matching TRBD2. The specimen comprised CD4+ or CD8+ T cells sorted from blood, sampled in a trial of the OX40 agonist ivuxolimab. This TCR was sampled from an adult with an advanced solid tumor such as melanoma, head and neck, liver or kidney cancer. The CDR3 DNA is TGCGCCAGCAGCCAAGATTGGGCGGGAGCGCACACCGGGGAGCTGTTTTTT. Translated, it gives CASSQDWAGAHTGELFF.